These T cell receptor beta chains were read from a single sample in a study of blood T cell repertoires in COVID-19. Libraries were prepared by immunoSEQ multiplex PCR; TCRdb keeps only in-frame clonotypes and omits some of them. The repertoire consists of some 290,000 clones, with roughly 90% occurring once and the leading ten covering approximately 12%. Material for sequencing was peripheral blood. The receptors derive from a woman in her thirties with COVID-19, enrolled during active disease. Each CDR3 is given with its conserved first and last residue. A D gene is named only where the DNA matches it firmly. A row's size may be missing; if present it is once, few, many or a size class.

len | abundance | d_gene | j_gene | v_gene | CDR3aa | CDR3nt
15 | NA | TRBD1 | TRBJ2-7 | TRBV6-6 | CASRLPGTVGYEQYF | TGTGCCAGCAGGCTACCCGGGACAGTAGGATACGAGCAGTACTTC
15 | NA | NA | TRBJ1-3 | TRBV3-1/TRBV3-2 | CASSQGSGNGNTIYF | TGTGCCAGCAGCCAAGGATCCGGGAACGGAAACACCATATATTTT
16 | NA | NA | TRBJ2-1 | TRBV2 | CASSAGFRGSYNEQFF | TGTGCCAGCAGTGCCGGTTTCCGAGGCTCCTACAATGAGCAGTTCTTC
14 | NA | NA | TRBJ2-5 | TRBV4-1 | CASSQDGRGETQYF | TGCGCCAGCAGCCAAGATGGGCGAGGGGAGACCCAGTACTTC
15 | NA | NA | TRBJ2-7 | TRBV28 | CASSPVRRGANEQYF | TGTGCCAGCAGTCCTGTTAGGAGGGGAGCCAACGAGCAGTACTTC
16 | NA | NA | TRBJ2-2 | TRBV28 | CASSNLTLTNTGELFF | TGTGCCAGCAGCAACCTGACACTTACGAACACCGGGGAGCTGTTTTTT
16 | NA | TRBD2 | TRBJ2-5 | TRBV28 | CASSLGRGGLKETQYF | TGTGCCAGCAGTTTAGGGCGGGGGGGCCTGAAAGAGACCCAGTACTTC
14 | NA | TRBD1 | TRBJ2-7 | TRBV16 | CASSLQRTGEEQYF | TGTGCCAGCAGCCTTCAAAGGACAGGGGAGGAGCAGTACTTC
12 | NA | NA | TRBJ1-1 | TRBV30 | CAWTRGATEAFF | TGTGCCTGGACCCGGGGGGCCACTGAAGCTTTCTTT
11 | NA | NA | TRBJ2-1 | TRBV27 | CASSHGGEQFF | TGTGCCAGCAGCCACGGGGGTGAGCAGTTCTTC
16 | once | TRBD2 | TRBJ2-1 | TRBV5-4 | CASSPLAGLAGNEQFF | TGTGCCAGCAGCCCGCTCGCTGGACTAGCGGGGAATGAGCAGTTCTTC
16 | few | NA | TRBJ1-5 | TRBV28 | CASSLFAPRDNQPQHF | TGTGCCAGCAGTTTATTTGCCCCCAGGGACAATCAGCCCCAGCATTTT
15 | NA | TRBD1 | TRBJ1-2 | TRBV5-1 | CASSADPGTGGGYTF | TGCGCCAGCAGCGCCGACCCCGGGACAGGCGGCGGCTACACCTTC
11 | NA | TRBD1 | TRBJ1-2 | TRBV2 | CARDSNYGYTF | TGTGCCCGGGACAGTAACTATGGCTACACCTTC
14 | few | TRBD1 | TRBJ1-2 | TRBV7-2 | CASIPPGQPLDYTF | TGTGCCAGCATACCTCCGGGACAGCCTTTAGACTACACCTTC
13 | NA | NA | TRBJ2-4 | TRBV24-1 | CATSETGGDIQYF | TGTGCCACCAGTGAAACCGGGGGAGACATTCAGTACTTC
14 | NA | NA | TRBJ1-2 | TRBV3-1/TRBV3-2 | CASSPGTSLYGYTF | TGTGCCAGCAGCCCCGGGACAAGTCTCTATGGCTACACCTTC